This entry concerns a single TCR beta chain. Amplification used two nested PCRs: roughly 16 cycles, then eight to ten cycles, on TCRalpha/TCRbeta cDNA. From the 5' RACE reads, TCRdb lists one entry per CDR3 protein and no DNA. This sample's table reports over 120,000 distinct CDR3 sequences. The CDR3 is made up of 18 amino acids. The V gene's germline CDR1 is GTSNPN and CDR2 SVGIG (reference sequence). The data originate from a study of monozygotic twins with inflammatory bowel disease. The rearrangement links TRBV30 to TRBJ2-6; no DNA is available, so the TRBD1 call from TCRdb remains unchecked. This sequence was found in a human donor with ulcerative colitis or Crohn's disease, or a healthy co-twin of an affected twin (not recorded which). Sequenced material: blood. This CDR3 reads CAWGRQGRQLSGANVLTF.